Sequencing of this T cell receptor beta chain was carried out in a study of T cell responses to AZD1222 COVID-19 vaccine. Study outcomes and limitations: AZD1222 recipients seropositive at baseline numbered only five or six.

With 2 bases clipped from V and 3 bases from J, the junction kept 0 bases outside the gene matches. The CDR3 covers 13 residues. Germline V gene sequence: CDR1 MNHNS, CDR2 SASEGT. With respect to this clone: What it recognizes is unknown. Other DNA sequences of this sample code for an identical CDR3.

Using immunoSEQ multiplex PCR, the repertoire was profiled, and TCRdb retains in-frame clones only, with some absent. The sample's table shows about 140,000 clones. This receptor was taken from an adult in good health. The chain couples TRBV6-1 to TRBJ1-2, with 7 nucleotides matching TRBD1. Sequenced material: peripheral blood. Here the CDR3 reads CASSETGDYGYTF. CDR3 sequence (DNA): TGTGCCAGCAGTGAAACAGGGGACTATGGCTACACCTTC.